This T cell receptor beta chain was identified in a study of naive and memory T cell subsets. Many counts were recorded for this clonotype. Germline assignment: CDR1 SGDLS and CDR2 YYNGEE. This CDR3 comprises 14 residues. The ends were cut back, 4 bases at V and 7 bases at J, with 14 bases in the middle. RNA was extracted from roughly 2.5 ml of whole blood of healthy adults. Blood and skin TCR RNA was reverse transcribed with alpha and beta constant primers. TCRdb analysed the 5' RACE reads with MiXCR anew, one entry per CDR3 protein. The repertoire holds tens of thousands of distinct CDR3 sequences, approximately 20% seen once, with around 1.8% in the top ten.

The chain carries TRBV9 and TRBJ1-4; D may be TRBD1 (5 bases). The TCR originated in a female donor in good health. CDR3 sequence (DNA): TGTGCCAGCAGCCCCCTGGGGGTGAGTGAAAAACTGTTTTTT. Amino acids: CASSPLGVSEKLFF. The full variable domain, its missing parts supplied by reference TRBV9 and TRBJ1-4, is DSGVTQTPKHLITATGQRVTLRCSPRSGDLSVYWYQQSLDQGLQFLIQYYNGEERAKGNILERFSAQQFPDLHSELNLSSLELGDSALYFCASSPLGVSEKLFFGSGTQLSVL.